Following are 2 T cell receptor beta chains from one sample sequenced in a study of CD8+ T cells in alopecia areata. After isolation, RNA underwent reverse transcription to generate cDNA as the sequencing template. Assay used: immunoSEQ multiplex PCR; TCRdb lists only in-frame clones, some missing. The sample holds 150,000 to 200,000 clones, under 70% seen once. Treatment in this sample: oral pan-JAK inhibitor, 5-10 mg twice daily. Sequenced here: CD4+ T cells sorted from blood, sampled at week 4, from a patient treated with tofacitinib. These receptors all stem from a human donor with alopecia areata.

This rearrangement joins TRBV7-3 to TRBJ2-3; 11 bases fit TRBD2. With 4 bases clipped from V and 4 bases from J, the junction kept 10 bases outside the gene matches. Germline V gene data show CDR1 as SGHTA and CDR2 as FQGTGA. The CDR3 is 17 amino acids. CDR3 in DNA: TGTGCCAGCAGCTCGCTTAGAACTAGCGGGGGATCAGATACGCAGTATTTT. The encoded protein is CASSSLRTSGGSDTQYF.

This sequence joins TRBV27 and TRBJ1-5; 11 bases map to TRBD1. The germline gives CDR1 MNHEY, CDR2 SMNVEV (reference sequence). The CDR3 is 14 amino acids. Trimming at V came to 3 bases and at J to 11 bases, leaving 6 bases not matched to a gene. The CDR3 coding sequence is TGTGCCAGCAGTTTTTCCGGGACAGGGGGAGCCCAGCATTTT. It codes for CASSFSGTGGAQHF.